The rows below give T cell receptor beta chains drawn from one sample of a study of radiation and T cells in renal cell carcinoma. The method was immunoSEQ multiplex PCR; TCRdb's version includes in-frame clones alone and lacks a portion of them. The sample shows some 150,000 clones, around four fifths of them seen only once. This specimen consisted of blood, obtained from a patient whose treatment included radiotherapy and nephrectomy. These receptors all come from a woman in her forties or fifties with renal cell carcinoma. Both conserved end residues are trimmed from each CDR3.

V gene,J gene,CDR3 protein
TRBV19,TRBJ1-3,ASNSMSSGNTIY
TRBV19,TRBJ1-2,ASSIRDGYT
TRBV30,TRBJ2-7,AWSVGLVYEQY
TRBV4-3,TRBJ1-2,ASSQAPGRQTYGYT
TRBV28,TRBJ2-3,ASKGAGGPSTDTQY
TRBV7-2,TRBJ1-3,ASSPGGSPGNTIY
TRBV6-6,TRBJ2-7,ASAQGQTSYEQY
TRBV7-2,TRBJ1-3,ASSGTGAGNTIY
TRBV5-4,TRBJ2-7,ASSGLRNEQY
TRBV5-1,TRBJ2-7,ASSPGQLSYEQY
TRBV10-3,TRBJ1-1,AISDGGEAF
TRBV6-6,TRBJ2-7,ASSYRGLEQY
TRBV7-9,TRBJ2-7,ASSFGTGYEQY
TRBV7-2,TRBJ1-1,ASSLARGRSTEAF
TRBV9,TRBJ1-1,ASSETPRESTEAF
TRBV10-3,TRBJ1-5,AISEGDRDNQPQH
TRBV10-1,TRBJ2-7,ASSSGTFHEQY
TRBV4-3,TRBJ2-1,ASSQDPLAGGTLDNEQF
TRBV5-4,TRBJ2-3,ASSQDTDTQY
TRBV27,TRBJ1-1,ASSLPGGNTEAF
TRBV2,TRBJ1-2,ASMQGVQPNYGYT
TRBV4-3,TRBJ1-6,ASSQDRRQGSTPLH
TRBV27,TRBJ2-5,ASSGTLNPRETQY
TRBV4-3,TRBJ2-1,ASSQDLHKGEQF
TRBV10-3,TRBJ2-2,ATERGGLTGELF
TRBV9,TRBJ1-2,ASSVVGAAIANYGYT
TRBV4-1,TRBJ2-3,ASSQADSRAADLDTQY
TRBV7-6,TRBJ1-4,ASSLEWGADEKLF
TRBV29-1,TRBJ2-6,SVPQEGASGANVLT
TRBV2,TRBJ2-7,ASRGQNHEQY
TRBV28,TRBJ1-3,ASSSTAISGNTIY
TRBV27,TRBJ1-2,ASSLRGQYGYT
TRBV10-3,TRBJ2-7,AIRPGTAYEQY
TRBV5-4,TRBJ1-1,ASSFLREAF
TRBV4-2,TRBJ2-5,ASSQGRGETQY
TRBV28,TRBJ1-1,ASSRGGGGTEAF
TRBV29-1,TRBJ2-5,SVVEYLGTQY
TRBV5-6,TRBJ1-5,ASSTGTTHSNQPQH
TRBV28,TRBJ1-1,ASKGTTEAF
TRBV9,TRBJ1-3,ASSVDPGDEGRSGNTIY
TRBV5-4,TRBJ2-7,ASSPGKAGSSYEQY
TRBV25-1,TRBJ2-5,ASSESPQDQETQY
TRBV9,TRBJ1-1,ASSVTGSTEAF
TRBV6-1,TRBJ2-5,ASSDGGLLGGQETQY
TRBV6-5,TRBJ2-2,ASRDLAANTGELF
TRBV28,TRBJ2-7,ASSPESNYSYEQY
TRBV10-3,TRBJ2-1,AIERGAEANEQF
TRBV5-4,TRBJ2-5,ASSLAGPGTQY
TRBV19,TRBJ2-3,ASDWGGTSTDTQY
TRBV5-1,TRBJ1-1,ASSSGDRRTEAF
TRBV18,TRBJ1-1,ASSRDPRHTEAF
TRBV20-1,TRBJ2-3,SGLAGDTQY
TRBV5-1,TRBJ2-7,ASSFGQGMAYEQY
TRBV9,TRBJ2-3,ASSVVGGSSTDTQY